This T cell receptor beta chain was sequenced during a study of shared clonotypes between healthy human individuals. The study drew its donors from healthy HIV-negative adults without recent acute infections or vaccinations. TCRdb's table, derived via immunoSEQ multiplex PCR, lists solely in-frame clones and lacks some. Of fewer than 3 million clones listed, 80% to 95% are singletons. The CDR3 covers 14 residues. The germline CDR1 and CDR2 sequences are MDHEN and SYDVKM. V was pared by 3 bases and J by 9 bases, with 15 bases between. The TCR sequence derives from a man aged 18 to 35 in good health. Some clones in this sample may be carry-over from other donors' samples. Input material: naive CD4+ T cells from PBMCs. As for subset: CD45RA+ positively selected. The J gene is TRBJ1-5, the V gene TRBV28; D is possibly TRBD1 (5 bases). CDR3 sequence reads: CASSLRGPLRPQHF. The CDR3 region has the DNA TGTGCCAGCAGTTTGCGGGGCCCGCTTCGGCCCCAGCATTTT.